Shown below are 17 T cell receptor beta chains from a single sample sequenced in a study of Ad26.COV2.S vaccination and SARS-CoV-2 variants. The sample's treatment: about 20 received Ad26.COV2.S at low or high dose, single or two shots; about 5 received placebo; per-sample allocation not given. Collection of samples fell on day 63 after the first vaccine or placebo injection. Clones were read by immunoSEQ multiplex PCR, and TCRdb kept only the in-frame ones, dropping some. The sample contains 400,000 to 450,000 clones, over 80% of which appear only once. The specimen was peripheral blood, collected in a trial of Ad26.COV2.S vaccine versus placebo. The receptors originated from a person between 18 and 60 years old who received the Ad26.COV2.S COVID-19 vaccine or a placebo.

The J gene is TRBJ1-2, the V gene TRBV10-2; D ambiguous. The CDR3 contains 13 residues. Germline V lookup: CDR1 WSHSY, CDR2 SAAADI. Trimming stripped 0 bases from V and 8 bases from J, with 10 bases between. This CDR3 reads CASSESDPGGYTF. CDR3 DNA: TGCGCCAGCAGTGAGTCTGATCCTGGGGGCTACACCTTC.

V gene TRBV5-6 combines with J gene TRBJ1-6, with D tentatively TRBD1 (5 bases). V dropped 0 bases and J dropped 5 bases, with 21 bases sitting between them. This CDR3 is built from 19 residues. In germline, CDR1 is SGHDT, CDR2 YYEEEE. CDR3 loop: CASSLVFIAGKVDNSPLHF. The DNA for the CDR3 is TGTGCCAGCAGCTTGGTCTTTATTGCAGGGAAGGTGGATAATTCACCCCTCCACTTT.

This clone was found once. The chain joins TRBV7-8 to TRBJ1-2; D is unclear. The length of the CDR3 is 12 residues. V shed 5 bases and J shed 5 bases, with 9 bases lying between them. The germline CDR1 and CDR2 sequences are SGHVS and FQNEAQ. CDR3 protein: CASSPEGYGYTF. As DNA, the CDR3 is TGTGCCAGCAGCCCCGAGGGTTATGGCTACACCTTC.

The chain links TRBV7-9 to TRBJ2-3; D might be TRBD1 (5 bases). The CDR3 has 15 amino acids. CDR1 is SEHNR and CDR2 is FQNEAQ in the germline V gene (reference sequence). Trimming stripped 5 bases from V and 0 bases from J, with 12 bases between. CDR3 DNA: TGTGCCAGCAGCACCAGACAGTCTAGCACAGATACGCAGTATTTT. Amino acid sequence: CASSTRQSSTDTQYF.

V and J are TRBV19 and TRBJ2-2; possibly TRBD1 for D (6 bases). Per germline, CDR1 LNHDA and CDR2 SQIVND (reference sequence). V was pared by 1 base and J by 0 bases, with 18 bases between. This CDR3 contains 19 residues. The CDR3 DNA is TGTGCCAGTAGTATAGTTTCTCGGTGGGGGACAACGAACACCGGGGAGCTGTTTTTT. This sequence encodes CASSIVSRWGTTNTGELFF.

The chain links TRBV5-4 to TRBJ2-3; the D is unclear. The germline V gene encodes CDR1 SGHNT and CDR2 YYREEE (reference sequence). V dropped 4 bases and J dropped 4 bases, with 16 bases sitting between them. This CDR3 has 15 amino acids. The CDR3 spells CASSDRAKTADTQYF. In DNA, the CDR3 is TGTGCCAGCAGCGACCGGGCTAAGACGGCAGATACGCAGTATTTT.

This clone has a handful of counts. The rearrangement joins TRBV2 to TRBJ1-2, with D possibly being TRBD1 (5 bases). The CDR3 consists of 12 residues. Germline V gene sequence: CDR1 SNHLY, CDR2 FYNNEI. Deletions cut 4 bases from V and 3 bases from J, with 6 bases between. Here the CDR3 DNA reads TGTGCCAGCAGTGTGGGGGACTATGGCTACACCTTC. This encodes CASSVGDYGYTF.

V gene TRBV11-2 combines with J gene TRBJ2-1; possibly TRBD1 for D (5 bases). CDR3 length: 12 amino acids. Trimming took 1 base from V and 15 from J, leaving 13 bases between them. The germline CDR1 and CDR2 sequences are SGHAT and FQNNGV. The CDR3 sequence: CASSLGGSRVFF. The DNA of the CDR3 is TGTGCCAGCAGCTTAGGGGGCAGCCGCGTGTTCTTC. Drawing the rest from reference TRBV11-2 and TRBJ2-1, the complete variable domain is EAGVAQSPRYKIIEKRQSVAFWCNPISGHATLYWYQQILGQGPKLLIQFQNNGVVDDSQLPKDRFSAERLKGVDSTLKIQPAKLEDSAVYLCASSLGGSRVFFGPGTRLTVL.

This chain links TRBV3-1 (or the pseudogene TRBV3-2) with TRBJ2-3; D is unclear. With 3 bases removed from V and 3 bases from J, the gap between germline ends came to 4 bases. This CDR3 region has 12 residues. Germline CDR1 and CDR2: LGHDT and YNNKEL (reference sequence). The CDR3 sequence is CASSQTTDTQYF. The DNA of the CDR3 is TGTGCCAGCAGCCAGACGACAGATACGCAGTATTTT.

In this sample, this clone turned up a few times. The sample contains more than one DNA sequence encoding this CDR3. The chain couples TRBV12-3 or TRBV12-4 to TRBJ2-7, with D perhaps matching TRBD2 (5 bases). Trimming pared 6 bases from V and 0 bases from J, leaving 9 bases between. This CDR3 region has 13 residues. For the CDR3, the DNA is TGTGCCAGCAGAGACGGACTCTCCTACGAGCAGTACTTC. This codes for CASRDGLSYEQYF.

Written as DNA, the CDR3 is TGTGCCAGCAGCCACGTCATTTGGGTCGGGGGCGAAGGCCAAGAGACCCAGTACTTC. The encoded protein is CASSHVIWVGGEGQETQYF. The chain recombines TRBV11-2 with TRBJ2-5, with D perhaps assigned TRBD1 or TRBD2 (6 bases each). Trimming cost V 5 bases and J 1 base, with 26 bases left between them. Germline V gene data show CDR1 as SGHAT and CDR2 as FQNNGV. The CDR3 consists of 19 residues.

DNA for the CDR3: TGTGCTTCGTCGGGGGGCTGGAATGAGCAGTTCTTC. Translating gives CASSGGWNEQFF. The chain has TRBV7-8 and TRBJ2-1, with D perhaps TRBD2 (7 bases). The CDR3 length is 12 residues. Looked up from germline, CDR1 is SGHVS and CDR2 is FQNEAQ.

The chain recombines TRBV3-1 (or the pseudogene TRBV3-2) with TRBJ2-5; possible D gene TRBD1, 6 bases. The CDR3 consists of 16 residues. CDR1 and CDR2 from the germline V gene are LGHDT and YNNKEL (reference sequence). Between the trimmed V and J ends, which lost 3 bases and 6 bases, there was a span of 20 bases. The CDR3 reads CASSHPDSPQLKTQYF. In DNA, the CDR3 is TGTGCCAGCAGCCACCCGGACAGTCCCCAATTGAAGACCCAGTACTTC.

The genes are TRBV28 and TRBJ2-2; 12 bases line up with TRBD2. The ends lost 7 bases at V and 4 bases at J; junction bases unmatched: 7. The CDR3 consists of 16 residues. Germline V CDR1 and CDR2: MDHEN, SYDVKM. The chain's CDR3 is CASNPSGGAGTGELFF. The CDR3 bases are TGTGCCAGCAACCCTAGCGGGGGGGCCGGCACCGGGGAGCTGTTTTTT.

V gene TRBV7-9 combines with J gene TRBJ1-2, with D tentatively TRBD1 (5 bases). This CDR3 has 16 amino acids. With 5 bases removed from V and 5 bases from J, the gap between germline ends came to 21 bases. CDR1 SEHNR and CDR2 FQNEAQ come from the germline V gene (reference sequence). CDR3 bases: TGTGCCAGCAGCCCGAGCCCCCCCGGGACGGAATATGGCTACACCTTC. It specifies CASSPSPPGTEYGYTF.

Comments on this clone: Other DNA sequences in the same sample also yield this CDR3. V gene TRBV18 combines with J gene TRBJ1-2; a weak D match, TRBD1 (5 bases). CDR1 is KGHSH, CDR2 LQKENI, per germline. The CDR3 is 12 residues long. The V gene lost 2 bases and the J gene lost 8 bases, with 9 bases spanning the gap. This chain's CDR3 is CASSPSWGGYTF. In DNA form, the CDR3 reads TGTGCCAGCTCACCAAGCTGGGGGGGCTACACCTTC.

CDR3 sequence (DNA): TGTGCCAGCAGCCAAATCGACAGGTCAAGGACTGAAGCTTTCTTT. It yields the protein CASSQIDRSRTEAFF. This rearrangement joins TRBV6-2 or TRBV6-3 to TRBJ1-1, with D possibly being TRBD1 (6 bases). CDR1 and CDR2 (germline): MNHEY, SVGEGT. Trimming left V 6 bases short and J 5 bases short, with 19 bases between. CDR3 length: 15 amino acids.